Listed below are T cell receptor beta chains from one sample, sequenced in a study of blood T cell repertoires in COVID-19. Some clones are missing from TCRdb's copy, which holds only in-frame ones; the method was immunoSEQ multiplex PCR. This sample yields roughly 250,000 clones, of which 75% to 90% are seen a single time; over 0.75% belongs to the top ten. Sequenced: PBMCs or T cells enriched from blood (not recorded which). These receptors all come from a man in his fifties who had been exposed to COVID-19. Each CDR3 is given with its conserved first and last residue. Each record gives: V gene, J gene, D gene, clone size, CDR3 protein, CDR3 DNA. A D gene is named only where the DNA matches it firmly. Rows may omit the clone size; those that give it use once, few, many or a size class.

>TRBV27|TRBJ2-1|TRBD2|NA
CASSYSSGLVYNEQFF
TGTGCCAGCAGTTACTCTAGCGGCTTGGTCTACAATGAGCAGTTCTTC
>TRBV28|TRBJ2-5|TRBD1|NA
CASSLLPGQGTETQYF
TGTGCCAGCAGTTTACTCCCGGGACAGGGTACGGAGACCCAGTACTTC
>TRBV18|TRBJ1-5|TRBD1|NA
CASSSRTGNNQPQHF
TGTGCCAGCTCATCCAGGACAGGGAACAATCAGCCCCAGCATTTT
>TRBV5-1|TRBJ1-1|TRBD1|NA
CASSPGTGGGEAFF
TGCGCCAGCAGCCCGGGGACAGGAGGGGGTGAAGCTTTCTTT
>TRBV11-1|TRBJ1-2|NA|NA
CASSFLGGGGYTF
TGTGCCAGCAGCTTCTTAGGAGGAGGTGGCTACACCTTC
>TRBV5-1|TRBJ2-1|TRBD1|NA
CASSLDVGTGTNEQFF
TGCGCCAGCAGCTTGGATGTGGGGACAGGGACCAATGAGCAGTTCTTC
>TRBV23-1|TRBJ1-5|NA|once
CASSQTVRGHQPQHF
TGCGCCAGCAGTCAAACAGTTCGAGGGCATCAGCCCCAGCATTTT
>TRBV28|TRBJ2-2|NA|NA
CASSLGDRITGELFF
TGTGCCAGCAGCCTAGGAGACAGGATCACCGGGGAGCTGTTTTTT
>TRBV3-1/TRBV3-2|TRBJ1-6|NA|NA
CASSQEGHPGNSPLHF
TGTGCCAGCAGCCAAGAGGGTCACCCGGGAAATTCACCCCTCCACTTT
>TRBV18|TRBJ1-5|TRBD1|NA
CASSLDRDQPQHF
TGTGCCAGCTCCCTGGACAGGGATCAGCCCCAGCATTTT
>TRBV5-1|TRBJ2-2|NA|NA
CASSLLMTGTRTGELFF
TGCGCCAGCAGCTTGTTAATGACCGGGACACGAACCGGGGAGCTGTTTTTT
>TRBV7-9|TRBJ1-1|NA|NA
CASSSLLGRGTEAFF
TGTGCCAGCAGCTCCCTTCTGGGGCGGGGCACTGAAGCTTTCTTT
>TRBV28|TRBJ1-5|TRBD1|few
CASSSPGQGLGQPQHF
TGTGCCAGCAGCTCCCCCGGACAGGGGTTAGGTCAGCCCCAGCATTTT
>TRBV19|TRBJ2-1|TRBD2|NA
CASTSLTRLADYNEQFF
TGTGCCAGTACCTCTCTAACCCGGCTAGCGGATTACAATGAGCAGTTCTTC
>TRBV7-3|TRBJ1-2|NA|NA
CASSLYRAEIYGYTF
TGTGCCAGCAGCTTATACAGGGCGGAAATTTATGGCTACACCTTC
>TRBV28|TRBJ2-7|NA|NA
CASSDPGGVLGSYEQYF
TGTGCCAGCAGCGACCCCGGGGGAGTCCTAGGTTCCTACGAGCAGTACTTC
>TRBV28|TRBJ2-2|TRBD2|NA
CASIGRRGARLAGSTGELFF
TGTGCCAGCATCGGCCGGAGGGGGGCGAGGCTAGCGGGATCCACCGGGGAGCTGTTTTTT
>TRBV27|TRBJ1-5|TRBD1|NA
CASSPSQGESNQPQHF
TGTGCCAGCAGTCCGAGCCAGGGGGAAAGCAATCAGCCCCAGCATTTT
>TRBV19|TRBJ2-7|NA|NA
CASSRQGTTKQYF
TGTGCCAGTAGTAGGCAGGGAACTACGAAGCAGTACTTC
>TRBV4-1|TRBJ2-5|TRBD1|once
CASSQPRGRGETQYF
TGCGCCAGCAGCCAACCCAGGGGGCGAGGCGAGACCCAGTACTTC
>TRBV28|TRBJ1-2|TRBD1|NA
CASSSRQGVWDGYTF
TGTGCCAGCAGTTCCCGACAGGGTGTGTGGGATGGCTACACCTTC
>TRBV28|TRBJ1-5|NA|NA
CASRTPGSLQPQHF
TGTGCCAGCAGGACACCGGGATCCCTACAGCCCCAGCATTTT
>TRBV11-1|TRBJ2-3|NA|NA
CASSLPGMGTDTQYF
TGTGCCAGCAGCTTACCAGGGATGGGCACAGATACGCAGTATTTT
>TRBV5-1|TRBJ1-2|TRBD1|NA
CASSREGQGAYGYTF
TGCGCCAGCAGCAGGGAGGGACAGGGGGCTTATGGCTACACCTTC
>TRBV9|TRBJ1-5|NA|NA
CASSTSSLINQPQHF
TGTGCCAGCAGCACCTCGTCCCTAATCAATCAGCCCCAGCATTTT
>TRBV2|TRBJ2-1|NA|once
CASSEPGTSYNEQFF
TGTGCCAGCAGTGAGCCAGGCACAAGCTACAATGAGCAGTTCTTC
>TRBV5-1|TRBJ2-3|TRBD2|NA
CASSQGLAGGSTDTQYF
TGCGCCAGCAGCCAGGGACTAGCGGGAGGCAGCACAGATACGCAGTATTTT
>TRBV4-2|TRBJ1-1|TRBD1|NA
CASSQVVQGEYTEAFF
TGTGCCAGCAGCCAAGTGGTTCAGGGGGAGTACACTGAAGCTTTCTTT
>TRBV3-1/TRBV3-2|TRBJ1-6|NA|NA
CASSQGPGSPLHF
TGTGCCAGCAGCCAAGGCCCAGGTTCACCCCTCCACTTT
>TRBV28|TRBJ1-2|TRBD1|NA
CASSSPLTGHVYGYTF
TGTGCCAGCAGTTCCCCCTTGACAGGGCATGTCTATGGCTACACCTTC
>TRBV12-3/TRBV12-4|TRBJ2-2|NA|few
CASHSTGELFF
TGTGCCAGCCATTCAACCGGGGAGCTGTTTTTT
>TRBV5-1|TRBJ1-2|NA|NA
CASTWNSPTTGGYTF
TGCGCCAGCACCTGGAACTCCCCCACTACGGGTGGCTACACCTTC
>TRBV5-8|TRBJ2-6|TRBD1|NA
CASSSLRGQGNSGANVLTF
TGTGCCAGCAGCTCCCTTCGGGGACAGGGGAACTCTGGGGCCAACGTCCTGACTTTC
>TRBV15|TRBJ1-2|NA|NA
CATSITGNYGYTF
TGTGCCACCAGCATTACAGGCAACTATGGCTACACCTTC
>TRBV9|TRBJ1-3|NA|NA
CASSGEAHSGNTIYF
TGTGCCAGCAGCGGGGAGGCTCACTCTGGAAACACCATATATTTT
>TRBV5-1|TRBJ2-5|TRBD2|NA
CASTPSGWGLETQYF
TGCGCCAGCACCCCTAGCGGGTGGGGCTTAGAGACCCAGTACTTC
>TRBV19|TRBJ2-2|TRBD1|NA
CASSAGQGRTGELFF
TGTGCCAGTAGTGCGGGACAGGGACGGACCGGGGAGCTGTTTTTT
>TRBV12-3/TRBV12-4|TRBJ1-3|NA|NA
CASLRGPGNTIYF
TGTGCCAGCCTGAGAGGGCCAGGAAACACCATATATTTT
>TRBV15|TRBJ2-6|TRBD2|NA
CATSSLGRASGANVLTF
TGTGCCACCAGCTCACTCGGGAGGGCTTCTGGGGCCAACGTCCTGACTTTC
>TRBV27|TRBJ2-5|NA|NA
CASSLQGQETQYF
TGTGCCAGCAGTTTACAGGGACAAGAGACCCAGTACTTC
>TRBV5-1|TRBJ1-4|NA|once
CASSLGGWDEKLFF
TGCGCCAGCAGCTTAGGGGGTTGGGATGAAAAACTGTTTTTT